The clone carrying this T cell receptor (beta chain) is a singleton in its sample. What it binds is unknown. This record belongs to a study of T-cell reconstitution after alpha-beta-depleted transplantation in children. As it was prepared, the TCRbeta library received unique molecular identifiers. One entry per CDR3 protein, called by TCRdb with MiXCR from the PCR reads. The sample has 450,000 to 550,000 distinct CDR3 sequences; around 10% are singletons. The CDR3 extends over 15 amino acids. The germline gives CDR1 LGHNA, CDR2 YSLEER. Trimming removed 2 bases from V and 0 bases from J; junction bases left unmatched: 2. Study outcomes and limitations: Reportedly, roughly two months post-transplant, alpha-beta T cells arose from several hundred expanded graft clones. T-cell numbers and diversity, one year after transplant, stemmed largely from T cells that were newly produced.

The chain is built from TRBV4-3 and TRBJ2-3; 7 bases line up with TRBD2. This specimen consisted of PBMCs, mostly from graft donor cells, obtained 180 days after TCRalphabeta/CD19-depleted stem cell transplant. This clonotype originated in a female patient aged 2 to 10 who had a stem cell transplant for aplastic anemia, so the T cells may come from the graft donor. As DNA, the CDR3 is TGCGCCAGCAGCCAACTAGCGGAGAGCACAGATACGCAGTATTTT. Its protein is CASSQLAESTDTQYF.